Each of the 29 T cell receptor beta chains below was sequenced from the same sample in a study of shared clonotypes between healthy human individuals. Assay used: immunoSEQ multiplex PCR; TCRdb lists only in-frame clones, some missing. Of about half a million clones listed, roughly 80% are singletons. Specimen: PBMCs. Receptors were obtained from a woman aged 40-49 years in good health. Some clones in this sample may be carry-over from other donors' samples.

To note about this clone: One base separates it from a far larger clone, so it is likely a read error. The CDR3 DNA follows: TGTGACAGCAGTTGGTCGGGACAGGGAGGCTACACCTTC. It specifies CDSSWSGQGGYTF. The chain links TRBV6-5 to TRBJ1-2, with 9 bases lining up with TRBD1. Per the germline V gene, CDR1 is MNHEY and CDR2 is SVGAGI. CDR3 length: 13 residues.

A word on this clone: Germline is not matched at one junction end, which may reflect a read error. The CDR3 nucleotides are TGCGCCAGCAGCACCACAGGGGTTGACTATGGCTACACCTTC. It is translated as CASSTTGVDYGYTF. The chain is built from TRBV6-6 and TRBJ1-2, with 7 bases aligning to TRBD1. Germline-derived CDR1 and CDR2 are MNHNY and SVGAGI (reference sequence). The CDR3 consists of 14 residues.

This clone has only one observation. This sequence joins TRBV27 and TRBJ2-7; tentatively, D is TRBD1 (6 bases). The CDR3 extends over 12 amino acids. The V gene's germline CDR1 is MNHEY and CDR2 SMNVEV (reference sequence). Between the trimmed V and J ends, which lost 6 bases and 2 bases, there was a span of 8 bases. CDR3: CASSRGAYEQYF. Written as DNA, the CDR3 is TGTGCCAGCAGCAGGGGCGCCTACGAGCAGTACTTC.

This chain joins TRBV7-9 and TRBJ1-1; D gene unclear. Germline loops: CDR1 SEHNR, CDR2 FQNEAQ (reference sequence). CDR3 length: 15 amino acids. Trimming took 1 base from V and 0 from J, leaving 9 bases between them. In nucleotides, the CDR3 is TGTGCCAGCAGCTTAGAGGTGTACATGAACACTGAAGCTTTCTTT. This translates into CASSLEVYMNTEAFF.

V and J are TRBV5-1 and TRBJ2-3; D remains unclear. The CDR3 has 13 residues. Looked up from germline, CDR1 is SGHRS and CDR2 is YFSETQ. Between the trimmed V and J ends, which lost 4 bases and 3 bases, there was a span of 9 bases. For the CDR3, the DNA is TGCGCCAGCAGCCCGGCCCCTACAGATACGCAGTATTTT. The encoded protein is CASSPAPTDTQYF.

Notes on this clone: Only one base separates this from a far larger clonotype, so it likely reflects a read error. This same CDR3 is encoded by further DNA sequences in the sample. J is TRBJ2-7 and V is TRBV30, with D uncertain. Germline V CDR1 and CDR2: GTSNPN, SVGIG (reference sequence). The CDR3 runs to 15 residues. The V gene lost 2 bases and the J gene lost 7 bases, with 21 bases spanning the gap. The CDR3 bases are TGTGCCTGGAGTCCGACCACACCTGTGGGGAATGAGCAGTACTTC. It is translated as CAWSPTTPVGNEQYF.

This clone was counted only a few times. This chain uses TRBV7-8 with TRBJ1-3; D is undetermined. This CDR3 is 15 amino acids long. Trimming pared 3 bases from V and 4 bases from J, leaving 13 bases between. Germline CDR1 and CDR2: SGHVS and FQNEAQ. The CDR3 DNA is TGTGCCAGCAGCTTTGGCCCCTTAACCGGAAACACCATATATTTT. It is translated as CASSFGPLTGNTIYF.

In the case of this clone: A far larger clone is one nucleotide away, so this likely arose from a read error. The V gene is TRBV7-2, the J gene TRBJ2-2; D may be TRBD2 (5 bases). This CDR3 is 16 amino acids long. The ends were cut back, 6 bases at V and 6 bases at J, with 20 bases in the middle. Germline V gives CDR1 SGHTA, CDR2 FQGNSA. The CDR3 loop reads CASSYTPPQRPGELFF. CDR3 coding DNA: TGTGCCAGCAGTTACACCCCACCCCAGCGGCCCGGGGAGCTGTTTTTT. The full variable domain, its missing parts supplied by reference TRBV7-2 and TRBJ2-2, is GAGVSQSPSNKVTEKGKDVELRCDPISGHTALYWYRQSLGQGLEFLIYFQGNSAPDKSGLPSDRFSAERTGGSVSTLTIQRTQQEDSAVYLCASSYTPPQRPGELFFGEGSRLTVL.

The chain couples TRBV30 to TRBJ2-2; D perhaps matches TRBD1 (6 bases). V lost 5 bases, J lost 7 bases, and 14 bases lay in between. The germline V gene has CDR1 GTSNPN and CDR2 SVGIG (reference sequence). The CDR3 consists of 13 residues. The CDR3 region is CAWGQRVDGELFF. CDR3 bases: TGTGCCTGGGGACAGAGGGTTGACGGGGAGCTGTTTTTT.

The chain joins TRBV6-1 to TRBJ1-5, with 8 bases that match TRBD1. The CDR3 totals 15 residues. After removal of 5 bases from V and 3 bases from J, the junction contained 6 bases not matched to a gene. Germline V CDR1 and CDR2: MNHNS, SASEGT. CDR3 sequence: CASSLDRENNQPQHF. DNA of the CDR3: TGTGCCAGCAGTCTGGACAGGGAGAACAATCAGCCCCAGCATTTT.

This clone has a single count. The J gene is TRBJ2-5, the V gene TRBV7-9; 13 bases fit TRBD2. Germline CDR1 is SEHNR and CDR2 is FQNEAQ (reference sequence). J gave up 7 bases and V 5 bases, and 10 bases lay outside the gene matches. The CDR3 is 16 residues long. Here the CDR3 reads CASSPPGLAGPGTQYF. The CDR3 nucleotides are TGTGCCAGCAGCCCTCCGGGACTAGCGGGGCCGGGGACCCAGTACTTC.

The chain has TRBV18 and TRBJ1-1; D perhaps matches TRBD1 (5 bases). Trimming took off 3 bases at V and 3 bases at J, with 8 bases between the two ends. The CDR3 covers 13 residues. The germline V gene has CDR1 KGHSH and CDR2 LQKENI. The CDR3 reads CASSPLGDTEAFF. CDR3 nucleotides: TGTGCCAGCTCACCCTTGGGGGACACTGAAGCTTTCTTT. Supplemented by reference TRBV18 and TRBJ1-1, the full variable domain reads NAGVMQNPRHLVRRRGQEARLRCSPMKGHSHVYWYRQLPEEGLKFMVYLQKENIIDESGMPKERFSAEFPKEGPSILRIQQVVRGDSAAYFCASSPLGDTEAFFGQGTRLTVV.

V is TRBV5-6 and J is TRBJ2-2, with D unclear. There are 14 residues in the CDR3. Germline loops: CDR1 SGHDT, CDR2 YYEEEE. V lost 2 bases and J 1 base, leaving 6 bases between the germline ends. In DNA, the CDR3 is TGTGCCAGCAGCTTCGAACAGAACACCGGGGAGCTGTTTTTT. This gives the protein CASSFEQNTGELFF.

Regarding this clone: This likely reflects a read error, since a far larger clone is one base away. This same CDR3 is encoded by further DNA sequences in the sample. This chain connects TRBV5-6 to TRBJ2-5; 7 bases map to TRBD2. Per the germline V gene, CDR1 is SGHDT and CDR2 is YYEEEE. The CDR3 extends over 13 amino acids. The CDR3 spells CASSSGTTETQYF. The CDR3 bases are TGTGCTAGCAGCTCCGGGACTACTGAGACCCAGTACTTC. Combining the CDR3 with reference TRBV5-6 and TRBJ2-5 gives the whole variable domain DAGVTQSPTHLIKTRGQQVTLRCSPKSGHDTVSWYQQALGQGPQFIFQYYEEEERQRGNFPDRFSGHQFPNYSSELNVNALLLGDSALYLCASSSGTTETQYFGPGTRLLVL.

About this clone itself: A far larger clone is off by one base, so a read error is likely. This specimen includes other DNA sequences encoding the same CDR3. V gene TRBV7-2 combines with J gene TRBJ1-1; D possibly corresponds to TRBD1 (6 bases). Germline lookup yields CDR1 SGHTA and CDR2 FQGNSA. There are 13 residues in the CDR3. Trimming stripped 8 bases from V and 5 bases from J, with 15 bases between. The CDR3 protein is CASGWGANTEAFF. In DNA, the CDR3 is TGTGCCAGCGGGTGGGGGGCCAATACTGAAGCTTTCTTT.

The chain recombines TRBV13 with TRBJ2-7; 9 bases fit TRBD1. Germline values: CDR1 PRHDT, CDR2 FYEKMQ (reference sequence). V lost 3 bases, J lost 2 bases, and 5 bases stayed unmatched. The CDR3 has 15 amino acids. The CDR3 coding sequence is TGTGCCAGCAGCTTGCAGGGACAGGGAACCTACGAGCAGTACTTC. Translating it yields CASSLQGQGTYEQYF. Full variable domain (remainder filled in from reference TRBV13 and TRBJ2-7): AAGVIQSPRHLIKEKRETATLKCYPIPRHDTVYWYQQGPGQDPQFLISFYEKMQSDKGSIPDRFSAQQFSDYHSELNMSSLELGDSALYFCASSLQGQGTYEQYFGPGTRLTVT.

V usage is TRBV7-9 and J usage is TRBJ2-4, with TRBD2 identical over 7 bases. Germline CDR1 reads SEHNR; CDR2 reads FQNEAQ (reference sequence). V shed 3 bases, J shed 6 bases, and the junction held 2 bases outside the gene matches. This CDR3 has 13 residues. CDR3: CASSLGGINIQYF. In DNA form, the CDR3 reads TGTGCCAGCAGCTTGGGGGGGATAAACATTCAGTACTTC.

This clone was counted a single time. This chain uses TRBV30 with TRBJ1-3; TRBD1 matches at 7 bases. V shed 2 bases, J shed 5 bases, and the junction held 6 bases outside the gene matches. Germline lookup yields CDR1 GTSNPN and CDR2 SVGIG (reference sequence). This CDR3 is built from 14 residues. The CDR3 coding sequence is TGTGCCTGGAGTTCCGGGACAGTCAGAAACACCATATATTTT. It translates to CAWSSGTVRNTIYF.

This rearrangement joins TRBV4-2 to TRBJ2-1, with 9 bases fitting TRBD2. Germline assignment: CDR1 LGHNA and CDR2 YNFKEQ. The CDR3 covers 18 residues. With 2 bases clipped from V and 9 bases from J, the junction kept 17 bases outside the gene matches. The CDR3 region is CASSQQSTVVAGVVEQFF. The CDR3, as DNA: TGTGCCAGCAGCCAACAATCGACGGTAGTAGCGGGAGTTGTTGAGCAGTTCTTC.

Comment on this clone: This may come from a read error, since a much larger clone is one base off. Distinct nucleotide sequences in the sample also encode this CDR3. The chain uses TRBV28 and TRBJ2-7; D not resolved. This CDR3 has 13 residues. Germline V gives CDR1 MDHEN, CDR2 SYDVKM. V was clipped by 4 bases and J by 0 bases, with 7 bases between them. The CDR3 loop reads CASSSPSSYEQYF. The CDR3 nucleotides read TGTGCCAGCAGTTCGCCCAGCTCCTACGAGCAGTACTTC.

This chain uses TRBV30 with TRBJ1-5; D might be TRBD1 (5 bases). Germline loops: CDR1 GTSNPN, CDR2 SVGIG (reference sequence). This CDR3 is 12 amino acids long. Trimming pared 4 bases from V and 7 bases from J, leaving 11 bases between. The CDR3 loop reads CAWNLEGQPQHF. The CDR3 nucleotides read TGTGCCTGGAACCTCGAGGGGCAGCCCCAGCATTTT.

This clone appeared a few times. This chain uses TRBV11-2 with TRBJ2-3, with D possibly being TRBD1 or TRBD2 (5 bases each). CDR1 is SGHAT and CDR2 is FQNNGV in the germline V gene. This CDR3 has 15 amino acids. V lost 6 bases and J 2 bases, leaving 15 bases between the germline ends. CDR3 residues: CASSYGGRPTDTQYF. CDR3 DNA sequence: TGTGCCAGCAGTTATGGGGGAAGACCCACAGATACGCAGTATTTT.

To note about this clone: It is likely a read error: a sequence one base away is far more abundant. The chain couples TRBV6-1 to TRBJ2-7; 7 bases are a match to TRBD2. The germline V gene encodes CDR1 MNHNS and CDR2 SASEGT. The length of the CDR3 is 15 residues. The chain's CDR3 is CASSEAAGTNRERYF. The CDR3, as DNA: TGTGCCAGCAGTGAAGCAGCCGGGACTAATAGGGAGCGGTACTTC.

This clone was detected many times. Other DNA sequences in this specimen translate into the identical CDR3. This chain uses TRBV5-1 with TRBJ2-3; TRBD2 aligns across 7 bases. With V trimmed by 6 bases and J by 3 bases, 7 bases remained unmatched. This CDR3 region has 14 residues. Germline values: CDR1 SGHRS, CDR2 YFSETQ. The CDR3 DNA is TGCGCCAGCACCCTGGGAGGGGCAACAGATACGCAGTATTTT. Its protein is CASTLGGATDTQYF.

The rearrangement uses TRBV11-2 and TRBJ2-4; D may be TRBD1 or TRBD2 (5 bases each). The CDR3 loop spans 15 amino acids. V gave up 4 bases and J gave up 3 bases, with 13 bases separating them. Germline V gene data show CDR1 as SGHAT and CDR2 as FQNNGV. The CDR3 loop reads CASSSLGRNKNIQYF. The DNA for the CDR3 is TGTGCCAGCAGCTCCCTGGGACGGAACAAAAACATTCAGTACTTC.

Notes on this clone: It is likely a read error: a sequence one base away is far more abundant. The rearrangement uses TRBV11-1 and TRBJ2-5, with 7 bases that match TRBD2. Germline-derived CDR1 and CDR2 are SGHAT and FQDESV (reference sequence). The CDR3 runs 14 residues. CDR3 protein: CAISPRDGGETQYF. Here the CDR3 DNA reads TGTGCCATCAGCCCGAGGGACGGGGGGGAGACCCAGTACTTC.

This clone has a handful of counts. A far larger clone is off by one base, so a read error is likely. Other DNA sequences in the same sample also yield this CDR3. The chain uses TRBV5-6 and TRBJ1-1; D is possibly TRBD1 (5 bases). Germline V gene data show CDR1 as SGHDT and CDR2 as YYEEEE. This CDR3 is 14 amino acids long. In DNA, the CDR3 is TGTGCCAGCAGCTTAATCAGGGCGAACACTGAGGCTTTCTTT. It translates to CASSLIRANTEAFF.

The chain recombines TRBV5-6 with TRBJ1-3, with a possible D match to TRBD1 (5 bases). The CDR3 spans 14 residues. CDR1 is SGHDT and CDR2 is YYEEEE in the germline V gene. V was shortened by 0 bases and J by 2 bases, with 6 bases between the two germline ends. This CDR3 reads CASSLVGAGNTIYF. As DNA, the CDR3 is TGTGCCAGCAGCTTGGTGGGGGCTGGAAACACCATATATTTT.

CDR3 loop: CASSGDGQGGGYTF. The CDR3 DNA reads as TGTGCCAGCAGCGGGGATGGACAGGGCGGCGGCTACACCTTC. The genes are TRBV5-4 and TRBJ1-2, with 8 bases aligning to TRBD1. The CDR3 runs 14 residues. Losses at the gene ends were 4 bases for V and 8 bases for J; bases not matched to a gene: 10. Per germline, CDR1 SGHNT and CDR2 YYREEE (reference sequence).